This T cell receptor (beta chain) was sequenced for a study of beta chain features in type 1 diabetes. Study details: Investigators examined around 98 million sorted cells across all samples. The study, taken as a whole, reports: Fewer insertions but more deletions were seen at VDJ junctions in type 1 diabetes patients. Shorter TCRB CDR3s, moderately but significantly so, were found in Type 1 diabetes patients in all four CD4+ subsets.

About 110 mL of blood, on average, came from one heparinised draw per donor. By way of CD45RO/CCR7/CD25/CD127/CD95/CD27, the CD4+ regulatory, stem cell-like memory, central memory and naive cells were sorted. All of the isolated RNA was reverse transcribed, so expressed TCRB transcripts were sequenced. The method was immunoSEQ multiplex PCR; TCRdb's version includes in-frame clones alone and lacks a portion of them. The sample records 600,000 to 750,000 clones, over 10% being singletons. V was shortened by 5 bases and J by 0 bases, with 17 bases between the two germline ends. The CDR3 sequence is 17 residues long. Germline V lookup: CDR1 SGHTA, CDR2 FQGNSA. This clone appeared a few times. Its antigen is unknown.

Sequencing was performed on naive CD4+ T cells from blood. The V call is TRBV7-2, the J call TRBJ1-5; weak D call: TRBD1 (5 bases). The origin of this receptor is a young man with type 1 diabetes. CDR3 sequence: CASSLWDGSYSNQPQHF. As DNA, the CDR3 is TGTGCCAGCAGCCTCTGGGACGGAAGCTATAGCAATCAGCCCCAGCATTTT. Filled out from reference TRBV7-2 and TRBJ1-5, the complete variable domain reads GAGVSQSPSNKVTEKGKDVELRCDPISGHTALYWYRQSLGQGLEFLIYFQGNSAPDKSGLPSDRFSAERTGGSVSTLTIQRTQQEDSAVYLCASSLWDGSYSNQPQHFGDGTRLSIL.